A selection of T cell receptor beta chains follows, all from one sample in a study of blood T cell repertoires in COVID-19. The repertoire was sequenced with immunoSEQ multiplex PCR; TCRdb's copy has only in-frame clones and lacks some. The data show approximately 200,000 clones, 85% to 95% seen once. Specimen: peripheral blood. These receptors were collected from a man aged 25-45 years with COVID-19, enrolled during active disease. Both conserved end residues are part of each CDR3. The D gene is left open where the match is weak. The size entry is marked missing in some rows and otherwise reads once, few, many or a size class.

j_call d_call v_call clone_size cdr3_nt cdr3_aa
TRBJ1-6 TRBD1 TRBV27 - TGTGCCAGCAGTTTACGAGACCACCCAGGGGGCAACGATCATAATTCACCCCTCCACTTT CASSLRDHPGGNDHNSPLHF
TRBJ2-1 TRBD2 TRBV5-1 - TGCGCCAGCAGCTTGAGGGGACTAGCCTCCTACAATGAGCAGTTCTTC CASSLRGLASYNEQFF
TRBJ2-3 - TRBV6-4 - TGTGCCAGCAGTGTAGGGGCAAGCACAGATACGCAGTATTTT CASSVGASTDTQYF
TRBJ2-3 - TRBV9 once TGTGCCAGCAGCGTAGCGGGTTCGGGCGGGGGCACAGATACGCAGTATTTT CASSVAGSGGGTDTQYF
TRBJ2-1 - TRBV13 - TGTGCCAGCAGTTCTTTATCTTCGGGACTGCGAGGCTACAATGAGCAGTTCTTC CASSSLSSGLRGYNEQFF
TRBJ1-1 TRBD1 TRBV19 - TGTGCCAGTAGTATTGCGAGACAGGGAGGAGCTGAAGCTTTCTTT CASSIARQGGAEAFF
TRBJ1-2 - TRBV4-2 - TGTGCCAGCAGCCAAGGGACAGACCACTATGGCTACACCTTC CASSQGTDHYGYTF
TRBJ2-2 TRBD2 TRBV5-6 - TGTGCCAGCAGCTTGTCGGGGGGGCTCACCGGGGAGCTGTTTTTT CASSLSGGLTGELFF
TRBJ2-4 - TRBV6-5 - TGTGCCAGCAACATCGGGACTCCCCAAAACATTCAGTACTTC CASNIGTPQNIQYF
TRBJ1-2 - TRBV3-1/TRBV3-2 - TGTGCCAGCAGCCAAGAGGGGCAGGGGGGCTACACCTTC CASSQEGQGGYTF
TRBJ1-4 - TRBV6-5 - TGTGCCAGCAGCCCGGGAACGTTGGAGGATGAAAAACTGTTTTTT CASSPGTLEDEKLFF
TRBJ2-7 TRBD1 TRBV5-1 - TGCGCCAGCAGCTATGACAGGGGGGGGCCCTACGAGCAGTACTTC CASSYDRGGPYEQYF
TRBJ1-4 - TRBV18 - TGTGCCAGCTCACCCGAGGGTGACGGCTCCGAAAAACTGTTTTTT CASSPEGDGSEKLFF
TRBJ2-7 - TRBV7-9 few TGTGCCAGCAGCCCCCGGGTAGCCTCCTTTTACGAGCAGTACTTC CASSPRVASFYEQYF
TRBJ1-3 TRBD1 TRBV9 - TGTGCCAGCAGCGCCCCCAGCTACAGGGGTTCTAGAAACACCATATATTTT CASSAPSYRGSRNTIYF
TRBJ2-3 TRBD2 TRBV9 - TGTGCCAGCAGCTCCTGGACTAGCGGGGGTGCCATAACGCAGTATTTT CASSSWTSGGAITQYF
TRBJ1-2 TRBD1 TRBV3-1/TRBV3-2 - TGTGCCAGCAGCCCAAAGCAGGGGGACTATGGCTACACCTTC CASSPKQGDYGYTF
TRBJ1-4 TRBD1 TRBV5-5 - TGTGCCAGCAGCTTGTACGCTGGGACAGGCGAAAAACTGTTTTTT CASSLYAGTGEKLFF
TRBJ1-2 TRBD1 TRBV19 - TGTGCCAGTACCGGACAGGGAATGGGCTATGGCTACACCTTC CASTGQGMGYGYTF
TRBJ1-3 - TRBV6-1 - TGTGCCAGCAGTGGAGGGACACCCCGCTCTGGAAACACCATATATTTT CASSGGTPRSGNTIYF
TRBJ1-3 - TRBV29-1 - TGCAGCGTTGGGGAGACTGGAAACACCATATATTTT CSVGETGNTIYF
TRBJ1-6 TRBD1 TRBV27 - TGTGCCAGCAGTCCAGGGACAGATGGCTATAATTCACCCCTCCACTTT CASSPGTDGYNSPLHF
TRBJ1-1 - TRBV19 few TGTGCCAGCTCCTACAGGTTTGAGACTGAAGCTTTCTTT CASSYRFETEAFF
TRBJ1-1 - TRBV11-2 once TGTGCCAGCAGCTTAGGCAGGATACCAAACACTGAAGCTTTCTTT CASSLGRIPNTEAFF
TRBJ1-6 TRBD1 TRBV3-1/TRBV3-2 - TGTGCCAGCAGCCAAGATACAGGGGGGGGTAATTCACCCCTCCACTTT CASSQDTGGGNSPLHF
TRBJ1-1 - TRBV18 - TGTGCCAGCTCCCCCGAGGGACAGAACACTGAAGCTTTCTTT CASSPEGQNTEAFF
TRBJ2-3 TRBD1 TRBV9 - TGTGCCAGCAGCTACGGACAGGGGCGGGATACGCAGTATTTT CASSYGQGRDTQYF
TRBJ2-3 TRBD2 TRBV19 - TGTGCCAGTAGTATCTCCCCTAGCGGGGCAGATACGCAGTATTTT CASSISPSGADTQYF
TRBJ1-5 - TRBV12-3/TRBV12-4 - TGTGCCAGCAGTGGACGACAGAATCAGCCCCAGCATTTT CASSGRQNQPQHF
TRBJ1-2 - TRBV5-1 - TGCGCCAGCAGCTTGGGCGGGGAAGGAGGCTACACCTTC CASSLGGEGGYTF
TRBJ1-2 - TRBV6-5 - TGTGCCAGCAGTTTCGACAGGCAATATGGCTACACCTTC CASSFDRQYGYTF
TRBJ1-1 - TRBV6-5 - TGTGCCAGCAGTTACTCAGGGGGCACTGAAGCTTTCTTT CASSYSGGTEAFF
TRBJ1-2 - TRBV30 - TGTGCCTGGAGTGTAGGAGGCGGCTACACCTTC CAWSVGGGYTF
TRBJ1-5 - TRBV12-2 - TGTGCAAGTCGCTTAGACGTGGAGGGGACCGTCTATAGCAATCAGCCCCAGCATTTT CASRLDVEGTVYSNQPQHF
TRBJ1-2 - TRBV19 - TGTGCCAGTACCCTAGCGGCGGGAGACTACACCTTC CASTLAAGDYTF
TRBJ2-5 - TRBV5-1 once TGCGCCAGCACTCAGGGGGCGCGGGGGGGCGCGAAGACCCAGTACTTC CASTQGARGGAKTQYF
TRBJ1-6 - TRBV7-9 - TGTGCCAGCAGCTTAGCCAGGGATTCACCCCTCCACTTT CASSLARDSPLHF
TRBJ2-7 TRBD1 TRBV4-1 - TGCGCCAGCAGCCTGCCGGGACAGCAATCCTACGAGCAGTACTTC CASSLPGQQSYEQYF
TRBJ1-3 - TRBV10-3 - TGTGCCATCAGTACTACAGGGTCCGGAAACACCATATATTTT CAISTTGSGNTIYF